The 28 T cell receptor beta chains below were found in one sample sequenced in a study of cytomegalovirus exposure and HLA in healthy donors. The PCR had 60 Vbeta and 13 Jbeta primers. Method: immunoSEQ multiplex PCR; TCRdb's copy keeps in-frame clones and lacks some. The data hold around 130,000 clones, with 80% to 90% observed a single time. The sequencing sample was made of PBMCs. The receptors were sampled from a woman between 18 and 30 years old in good health and CMV-seropositive.

The V and J genes are TRBV27 and TRBJ2-1, with D possibly matching TRBD1 (6 bases). V dropped 6 bases and J dropped 7 bases, with 13 bases sitting between them. This CDR3 is built from 13 residues. The germline CDR1 and CDR2 sequences are MNHEY and SMNVEV (reference sequence). DNA of the CDR3: TGTGCCAGCAGCTGGGACACAGGGAATGAGCAGTTCTTC. This codes for CASSWDTGNEQFF.

This chain links TRBV7-9 with TRBJ2-3; perhaps TRBD2 as D (6 bases). Trimming pared 0 bases from V and 5 bases from J, leaving 9 bases between. Germline assignment: CDR1 SEHNR and CDR2 FQNEAQ (reference sequence). This CDR3 is 14 amino acids long. The CDR3 region has the DNA TGTGCCAGCAGCTTAGCAGTGGGGGGAGATACGCAGTATTTT. It is translated as CASSLAVGGDTQYF.

The chain recombines TRBV27 with TRBJ1-6; 9 bases line up with TRBD1. Germline CDR1 and CDR2: MNHEY and SMNVEV (reference sequence). This CDR3 comprises 16 residues. Trimming removed 4 bases from V and 7 bases from J; junction bases left unmatched: 8. CDR3 in amino acids: CASSSMPGQGNSPLHF. The CDR3 bases are TGTGCCAGCAGTTCGATGCCGGGACAGGGAAATTCACCCCTCCACTTT.

The chain links TRBV7-7 to TRBJ1-1, with 8 bases identical to TRBD1. There are 17 residues in the CDR3. The ends lost 5 bases at V and 0 bases at J; junction bases unmatched: 11. The germline V gene has CDR1 SSHAT and CDR2 FNYEAQ (reference sequence). The CDR3 loop is CASSPSITGGLNTEAFF. Here the CDR3 DNA reads TGTGCCAGCAGCCCCTCCATCACAGGGGGACTGAACACTGAAGCTTTCTTT. Complete variable domain (other parts from reference TRBV7-7 and TRBJ1-1): GAGVSQSPRYKVTKRGQDVTLRCDPISSHATLYWYQQALGQGPEFLTYFNYEAQPDKSGLPSDRFSAERPEGSISTLTIQRTEQRDSAMYRCASSPSITGGLNTEAFFGQGTRLTVV.

The V gene is TRBV30, the J gene TRBJ2-7; TRBD1 is a possible D gene (6 bases). V shed 3 bases and J shed 1 base, with 10 bases lying between them. Germline assignment: CDR1 GTSNPN and CDR2 SVGIG (reference sequence). The CDR3 has 13 amino acids. The CDR3 DNA is TGTGCCTGGAGGGGGACACTATCCTACGAGCAGTACTTC. It codes for CAWRGTLSYEQYF.

The chain has TRBV5-1 and TRBJ1-4; D remains ambiguous. CDR3 size: 12 residues. Germline V gene sequence: CDR1 SGHRS, CDR2 YFSETQ. Trimming took 0 bases from V and 7 from J, leaving 4 bases between them. DNA of the CDR3: TGCGCCAGCAGCTTGGTCGGTGAAAAACTGTTTTTT. It encodes CASSLVGEKLFF.

The V and J genes are TRBV5-1 and TRBJ2-3, with TRBD2 matching 10 bases. The V gene's germline CDR1 is SGHRS and CDR2 YFSETQ. CDR3 length equals 16 residues. Unmatched junction bases numbered 1, after V lost 0 bases and J lost 0 bases. The CDR3 bases are TGCGCCAGCAGCTTGGATAGCGGGGGGAGCACAGATACGCAGTATTTT. This translates into CASSLDSGGSTDTQYF. The full variable domain, completed using reference TRBV5-1 and TRBJ2-3, is KAGVTQTPRYLIKTRGQQVTLSCSPISGHRSVSWYQQTPGQGLQFLFEYFSETQRNKGNFPGRFSGRQFSNSRSEMNVSTLELGDSALYLCASSLDSGGSTDTQYFGPGTRLTVL.

The chain has TRBV10-2 and TRBJ2-1; possibly TRBD2 for D (5 bases). The CDR3 is 15 residues long. Germline CDR1 reads WSHSY; CDR2 reads SAAADI. The V end lost 6 bases, the J end lost 2 bases, and 14 bases lay between the germline ends. The CDR3 DNA reads as TGCGCCAGCAGAGAAAGCGGTTCGCCCTACAATGAGCAGTTCTTC. Translated, it gives CASRESGSPYNEQFF.

As regards this clone: One end of the junction varies from germline; a read error may be responsible. The chain links TRBV7-7 to TRBJ2-1; 7 nucleotides line up with TRBD1. Per the germline V gene, CDR1 is SSHAT and CDR2 is FNYEAQ (reference sequence). There are 14 residues in the CDR3. This CDR3 reads CASSLGQYYNEQFF. CDR3 coding DNA: TGTGCTAGCAGCTTGGGACAGTACTACAATGAGCAGTTCTTC.

The chain carries TRBV19 and TRBJ1-5, with 12 bases identical to TRBD1. The length of the CDR3 is 13 residues. The ends lost 7 bases at V and 10 bases at J; junction bases unmatched: 5. CDR1 and CDR2 from the germline V gene are LNHDA and SQIVND (reference sequence). CDR3 sequence: CASKGQGAVPQHF. The CDR3 DNA follows: TGTGCCAGTAAGGGACAGGGGGCTGTTCCCCAGCATTTT.

This rearrangement joins TRBV5-1 to TRBJ1-4; 10 bases fit TRBD1. Germline V CDR1 and CDR2: SGHRS, YFSETQ. The CDR3 spans 15 residues. The junction had 5 bases not matched to a gene; V was cut back by 3 bases and J by 6 bases. The CDR3 DNA sequence: TGCGCCAGCAGCTCGACAGGGACAGGGGATGAAAAACTGTTTTTT. Its protein product is CASSSTGTGDEKLFF.

V usage is TRBV28 and J usage is TRBJ1-4; tentatively, D is TRBD1 (5 bases). V was pared by 1 base and J by 5 bases, with 14 bases between. The CDR3 sequence is 16 residues long. Germline V gene sequence: CDR1 MDHEN, CDR2 SYDVKM. In DNA form, the CDR3 reads TGTGCCAGCAGTTTATACCGCGGGACCGGAAATGAAAAACTGTTTTTT. Amino acids: CASSLYRGTGNEKLFF.

The gene calls are TRBV27 and TRBJ2-7, with 7 bases identical to TRBD1. This CDR3 is 14 amino acids long. Germline CDR1 MNHEY, CDR2 SMNVEV (reference sequence). The ends lost 7 bases at V and 2 bases at J; junction bases unmatched: 8. DNA of the CDR3: TGTGCCAGCACTTCCCTCGGGACAGCCTACGAGCAGTACTTC. Protein product: CASTSLGTAYEQYF.

The V and J genes are TRBV6-4 and TRBJ2-1; weak D call: TRBD2 (5 bases). The CDR3 consists of 15 residues. Germline CDR1 and CDR2: MRHNA and SNTAGT. V lost 0 bases to trimming and J lost 9 bases, with 15 bases between them. Written as DNA, the CDR3 is TGTGCCAGCAGTGACTCGCGGGTGGGTTTCGGTGAGCAGTTCTTC. This translates into CASSDSRVGFGEQFF.

This clone was found a few times. Other DNA sequences in the sample encode the same CDR3. The chain is built from TRBV29-1 and TRBJ2-5; 7 nucleotides line up with TRBD1. Germline V CDR1 and CDR2: SQVTM, ANQGSEA. V gave up 8 bases and J gave up 1 base; unmatched junction bases: 10. CDR3 size: 14 residues. Written as DNA, the CDR3 is TGCAGCCACACGGGGACAGAGGGCCAAGAGACCCAGTACTTC. It is translated as CSHTGTEGQETQYF.

The chain couples TRBV11-2 to TRBJ2-4, with 16 bases matching TRBD2. The germline V gene encodes CDR1 SGHAT and CDR2 FQNNGV. V lost 3 bases to trimming and J lost 7 bases; unmatched junction nucleotides: 9. The CDR3 is made up of 18 amino acids. CDR3 sequence: CASSFGPGLAGGDNIQYF. Written as DNA, the CDR3 is TGTGCCAGCAGCTTCGGTCCGGGACTAGCGGGGGGGGATAACATTCAGTACTTC.

The chain has TRBV9 and TRBJ2-2; 7 positions agree with TRBD2. The CDR3 covers 15 residues. Germline CDR1 and CDR2: SGDLS and YYNGEE. V lost 4 bases to trimming and J lost 4 bases; unmatched junction nucleotides: 7. Here the CDR3 DNA reads TGTGCCAGCAGCCTGGGGGGGGGAATCACCGGGGAGCTGTTTTTT. This codes for CASSLGGGITGELFF. The entire variable domain, with the rest obtained from reference TRBV9 and TRBJ2-2, is as follows: DSGVTQTPKHLITATGQRVTLRCSPRSGDLSVYWYQQSLDQGLQFLIQYYNGEERAKGNILERFSAQQFPDLHSELNLSSLELGDSALYFCASSLGGGITGELFFGEGSRLTVL.

This sequence joins TRBV7-9 and TRBJ2-7; 10 bases agree with TRBD2. There are 16 residues in the CDR3. Germline values: CDR1 SEHNR, CDR2 FQNEAQ (reference sequence). The V and J ends lost 5 bases and 5 bases, in that order; junction bases with no gene match: 12. The CDR3: CASSTWSGGAPNEQYF. As DNA, the CDR3 is TGTGCCAGCAGCACCTGGAGCGGGGGGGCCCCCAACGAGCAGTACTTC.

This chain connects TRBV4-1 to TRBJ2-7; TRBD2 agrees at 9 bases. CDR1 and CDR2 from the germline V gene are MGHRA and YSYEKL. The V and J ends lost 0 bases and 0 bases, in that order; junction bases with no gene match: 9. This CDR3 region has 18 residues. CDR3 nucleotides: TGCGCCAGCAGCCAAGAGAAGGGCGGGGGGGATATCTCCTACGAGCAGTACTTC. This sequence encodes CASSQEKGGGDISYEQYF.

This clone appeared once. The rearrangement uses TRBV9 and TRBJ2-3, with 8 bases aligning to TRBD2. This CDR3 spans 15 amino acids. Germline loops: CDR1 SGDLS, CDR2 YYNGEE. The ends lost 2 bases at V and 2 bases at J; junction bases unmatched: 4. CDR3 sequence: CASSVSGKFTDTQYF. CDR3 nucleotides: TGTGCCAGCAGCGTTAGCGGGAAATTCACAGATACGCAGTATTTT. Full variable domain (rest looked up from reference TRBV9 and TRBJ2-3): DSGVTQTPKHLITATGQRVTLRCSPRSGDLSVYWYQQSLDQGLQFLIQYYNGEERAKGNILERFSAQQFPDLHSELNLSSLELGDSALYFCASSVSGKFTDTQYFGPGTRLTVL.

The V and J genes are TRBV7-6 and TRBJ2-3; TRBD2 matches 13 bases. Germline V gives CDR1 SGHVS, CDR2 FNYEAQ. CDR3 length: 18 amino acids. Germline trimming cut 5 bases from V and 4 bases from J; bases unmatched to any gene: 12. CDR3 amino acids: CASSDLLTSGGAPDTQYF. The CDR3 nucleotides are TGTGCCAGCAGCGACCTCCTCACTAGCGGGGGGGCCCCAGATACGCAGTATTTT.

This rearrangement joins TRBV6-5 to TRBJ2-3, with 11 bases identical to TRBD2. The CDR3 runs 15 residues. Germline CDR1 MNHEY, CDR2 SVGAGI. V gave up 4 bases and J gave up 4 bases; unmatched junction bases: 4. CDR3 amino acids: CASSFLLAGADTQYF. The CDR3 coding sequence is TGTGCCAGCAGTTTCCTACTAGCGGGAGCAGATACGCAGTATTTT.

The chain recombines TRBV28 with TRBJ2-2; 7 bases align to TRBD2. Trimming removed 4 bases from V and 4 bases from J; junction bases left unmatched: 6. Germline values: CDR1 MDHEN, CDR2 SYDVKM. This CDR3 has 15 amino acids. DNA for the CDR3: TGTGCCAGCAGTTGGGGACTACTCCCCACCGGGGAGCTGTTTTTT. Amino acids: CASSWGLLPTGELFF. Supplemented by reference TRBV28 and TRBJ2-2, the full variable domain reads DVKVTQSSRYLVKRTGEKVFLECVQDMDHENMFWYRQDPGLGLRLIYFSYDVKMKEKGDIPEGYSVSREKKERFSLILESASTNQTSMYLCASSWGLLPTGELFFGEGSRLTVL.

V usage is TRBV10-1 and J usage is TRBJ2-1; 8 bases align to TRBD1. V lost 0 bases, J lost 5 bases, and 3 bases stayed unmatched. The CDR3 has 15 residues. Germline V gene lookup returns CDR1 WNHNN and CDR2 SYGVQD (reference sequence). The CDR3 sequence: CASSESGQENNEQFF. CDR3 coding DNA: TGCGCCAGCAGTGAGTCGGGACAGGAGAACAATGAGCAGTTCTTC.

This clone has a single count. The chain is built from TRBV11-2 and TRBJ2-2; 8 positions match TRBD1. V shed 5 bases and J 4 bases; nucleotides not matched to a gene: 6. This CDR3 comprises 15 residues. CDR1 is SGHAT and CDR2 is FQNNGV in the germline V gene. The DNA of the CDR3 is TGTGCCAGCAGCCCCGGACAGGGCCCCACCGGGGAGCTGTTTTTT. Protein sequence: CASSPGQGPTGELFF.

The rearrangement links TRBV4-1 to TRBJ1-1; possible D gene TRBD1, 6 bases. Per germline, CDR1 MGHRA and CDR2 YSYEKL. This CDR3 comprises 16 residues. V was shortened by 7 bases and J by 2 bases, with 20 bases between the two germline ends. CDR3 sequence (DNA): TGCGCCAGCACCTATAGGGCAGGGGAATACAACACTGAAGCTTTCTTT. Amino acid sequence: CASTYRAGEYNTEAFF.

Here the CDR3 reads CASSTERQGGEKLFF. The CDR3 nucleotides read TGTGCCAGCAGCACGGAGCGACAGGGTGGCGAAAAACTGTTTTTT. The chain employs TRBV5-4 and TRBJ1-4; 7 bases fit TRBD1. Germline V gene data show CDR1 as SGHNT and CDR2 as YYREEE (reference sequence). The V and J ends lost 4 bases and 8 bases, in that order; junction bases with no gene match: 11. CDR3 length: 15 residues. Full variable domain (missing parts from reference TRBV5-4 and TRBJ1-4): ETGVTQSPTHLIKTRGQQVTLRCSSQSGHNTVSWYQQALGQGPQFIFQYYREEENGRGNFPPRFSGLQFPNYSSELNVNALELDDSALYLCASSTERQGGEKLFFGSGTQLSVL.

This sequence joins TRBV4-2 and TRBJ1-2, with D possibly matching TRBD1 (5 bases). Germline CDR1 and CDR2: LGHNA and YNFKEQ. V was shortened by 0 bases and J by 4 bases, with 18 bases between the two germline ends. The CDR3 totals 17 residues. The CDR3 loop reads CASSQDPQGVESYGYTF. CDR3 in DNA: TGTGCCAGCAGCCAAGATCCCCAGGGTGTAGAGAGCTATGGCTACACCTTC.